This TCR beta chain appears in the sequencing data of a study of HIV-infected patients and healthy controls (dated by TCRdb to the mid-2010s). About the full investigation: After three months of therapy, CD4 counts in about 90% of the 16 patients increased to a modest but significant degree while remaining below normal ranges. The CD4:CD8 ratio rose slightly, whereas CD8 counts showed no consistent shift during early therapy. Viral load became undetectable in about 70% of the 16 patients by the second bleed and in all patients after a further year of therapy. Overall T-cell lymphocytopenia was not observed in the patients, and no significant difference from controls was found in total CDR3 counts per chain. Whether deep TCR repertoire sequencing of small blood samples from HIV patients could capture immune perturbation and reconstitution was tested in the study. Beyond this particular receptor, the publication reports: During therapy, HIV-associated CDR3s significantly decreased in frequency, while CMV-associated CDR3s did not change significantly, though most became more frequent. The study did not determine donor HLA types. The dynamics of distinct T-cell subpopulations could not be separated, and sequencing depth was restricted, because whole blood was used. Treated samples represented only about three months of therapy, a duration arguably insufficient for detecting immune reconstitution in view of low adult thymic output. Pairing of alpha and beta chains was not determined in the samples. Alpha-chain CDR3s from MAIT cells occurred at high frequency in healthy controls but were severely depleted in HIV+ repertoires. Compared with controls, HIV-infected patients showed significantly different mean usage of eight alpha and eight beta V genes. Healthy controls shared more CDR3s between individuals than HIV+ patients, by Jaccard index and by count of highly shared sequences. Comparisons were complicated by unequal numbers of distinct sequences between patients and controls, and rare events from HIV-infected data were overweighted by size-matching. The apparent post-therapy recovery of the Gini index in HIV-infected patients was not reproduced in size-matched repertoire data. A major limit on how widely the findings apply, in the view of the authors, was that only sixteen HIV-infected individuals were processed. HIV-infected repertoires had significantly higher mean Gini indices than controls, possibly reflecting oligoclonality. The observed differences in diversity could not be explained by the slight differences in age and sex profiles between the study cohorts. Compared with untreated HIV+ repertoires, healthy control repertoires had roughly threefold more distinct CDR3s and a higher Shannon diversity.

In this sample, this clonotype turned up many times. Its antigen specificity is not known. Base qualities are not recorded, but no much larger clone differs from it by a single base. The study collected follow-up blood from HIV-infected patients roughly three months, about 14 weeks, after antiretroviral therapy began. Whole blood was used without fractionating the cells, so the repertoire represented all peripheral T cells without sorting. For RNA extraction, an approximately 2.7 ml sample of peripheral blood was drawn into Tempus tubes. Patients with febrile or AIDS-related illness, tumors, hepatitis B or C coinfection, immunomodulatory therapy, recent vaccination or treatment interruptions were excluded from enrollment. Residual genomic DNA was removed with the TURBO-DNase kit and globin mRNA was depleted with GLOBINclear. SuperScript III was used to reverse transcribe 500 ng RNA with primers targeting the alpha and beta constant regions. Alpha and beta chain libraries were generated separately via chain-specific third strand synthesis with multiplexing indices. The protocol used a single primer pair to amplify all rearrangements within a chain, which avoided primer bias, and attached molecular barcodes to each cDNA molecule. Purified cDNA was joined by T4 RNA Ligase 1 to a 5' RACE adapter carrying a random hexamer and the SP2 sequencing primer site. With slow temperature ramps used to favor optimal annealing, second strand synthesis was primed from the SP2 site with Phusion polymerase. Each molecule's 12-nucleotide barcode consisted of two random hexamer sequences, both added before amplification and joined together. P5 and P7 adapter elements plus a second index were added in a short first PCR, which was followed by a roughly 21-cycle amplification PCR with P5s and P7 primers. In total the libraries went through 25 to 30 PCR cycles, after which the libraries were quantified on a Qubit, sized on a Bioanalyzer, and diluted to approximately 4.2 nM. The normalized libraries were sequenced on an Illumina MiSeq using 2 x 250 paired-end kits. Reverse transcription reactions underwent purification over MinElute columns, with elution into roughly 9.8 ul Tris-Cl. A 1:1 ratio of AMPure XP beads was used to clean the adapter ligations after they had run for around 20 hours at 16 degrees C. Under the source paper's analysis protocol: A modified Decombinator processed the demultiplexed FASTQ files and output V, J, insert and barcode information. Sequences that shared a barcode but differed from the dominant sequence were treated as errors and discarded, and barcodes were clustered at Levenshtein distance 3 and counted to estimate the original cDNA molecules. The R packages ineq, vegan, igraph and RCytoscape were used for downstream analyses, together with IMGT nomenclature and CDR3 definitions. V gene usage was calculated across distinct sequences, with every TCR tallied a single time to avoid skew from clonal expansion. Similarity networks connected unique CDR3 amino acid sequences within a donor whenever two sequences differed by a single Levenshtein edit. Published HIV-specific CDR3s (around 91 alpha, roughly 700 beta) and CMV-specific CDR3s (roughly 14 alpha, roughly 250 beta) were compiled and searched for in the repertoires. Lower sequence numbers were not the cause of the decreased diversity in patients, as random subsampling to size-matched repertoires showed. Using fastp at Q25 and MiXCR, TCRdb reprocessed the public reads and kept productive beta chains. Each record represents a unique CDR3 protein, reported with the most common genes and DNA among its rows. These V and J calls rely on TCRdb rather than the paper's analysis. The sample has some 9,600 distinct CDR3 sequences on record, nearly 6% of them singletons. Together, the top ten hold over 25% of the sample.

The CDR3, from cysteine to phenylalanine, totals 14 residues. The DNA shown is the 42-base CDR3, in frame from base 1. For CDR1 and CDR2, the germline V gene lists SQVTM and ANQGSEA. Between the V and J ends, shortened by 4 bases and 3 bases respectively, the junction contains 15 bases. This sequence uses TRBV29-1 and TRBJ2-5; the D gene assignment is ambiguous. The sample in question was blood, obtained during antiretroviral therapy. The receptor's source is an adult with HIV infection. The donor label of this sample is uncertain. The nucleotide sequence is TGCAGCGTTGGTGACGATGGGCTTAAAGAGACCCAGTACTTC. This yields the protein CSVGDDGLKETQYF.